Only one count was recorded for the clone carrying this TCR beta chain. Its matching antigen is unknown. The junction had 7 bases not matched to a gene; V was cut back by 7 bases and J by 7 bases. The CDR3 spans 15 residues. The germline gives CDR1 MNHEY, CDR2 SMNVEV (reference sequence). The record originates from a study of OX40 agonist ivuxolimab in advanced cancers. Whole-study results and caveats: More expanded clones were found, on average, in CD8+ than in CD4+ T cells.

Profiling relied on immunoSEQ multiplex PCR, and the TCRdb table lists in-frame clones only, not all of them. The sample consists of about 83,000 clones, approximately 84% of them appearing once. The receptor comes from an adult with an advanced solid tumor such as melanoma, head and neck, liver or kidney cancer. Sequenced here: CD4+ or CD8+ T cells sorted from blood, sampled in a trial of the OX40 agonist ivuxolimab. The chain has TRBV27 and TRBJ2-1; 13 bases fit TRBD2. CDR3 loop: CASILQTSGRNEQFF. The CDR3 DNA follows: TGTGCCAGCATTCTACAGACTAGCGGGAGGAATGAGCAGTTCTTC.